The 23 T cell receptor beta chains given below trace back to one sample, sequenced in a study of T cell changes during pregnancy in multiple sclerosis. Repertoires were generated with immunoSEQ multiplex PCR, while TCRdb's copy carries only in-frame clones and drops some. The sample consists of over 70,000 clones, about 90% of them appearing once. The sample was peripheral blood, taken in the first trimester of pregnancy. The receptors were gathered from a female donor in good health, enrolled as a control in a pregnancy study.

On this clone itself: At one boundary the junction diverges from the germline segment, which might be a read error. This chain links TRBV19 with TRBJ2-6, with D perhaps matching TRBD2 (5 bases). Germline V CDR1 and CDR2: LNHDA, SQIVND (reference sequence). CDR3 length equals 17 residues. DNA of the CDR3: TGTGCCAGTAGTACTTCCGGACTGTTCTCTGAGGCCAACGTCCTGACTTTC. It is translated as CASSTSGLFSEANVLTF.

This clone was detected only once. This sequence joins TRBV4-1 and TRBJ2-3; 8 bases are a match to TRBD2. The V gene's germline CDR1 is MGHRA and CDR2 YSYEKL. This CDR3 spans 15 amino acids. The J segment lost 6 bases and the V segment lost 4 bases, leaving 9 bases of the junction unmatched. This CDR3 reads CASSPGLGPPDTQYF. CDR3 coding DNA: TGCGCCAGCAGCCCGGGACTAGGCCCGCCGGATACGCAGTATTTT.

For this clone: Other DNA sequences in the sample encode the same CDR3. The chain has TRBV5-1 and TRBJ2-2; D possibly corresponds to TRBD1 (5 bases). The V and J ends lost 0 bases and 2 bases respectively, with 8 bases between them. This CDR3 has 15 amino acids. Germline CDR1 SGHRS, CDR2 YFSETQ. The CDR3 spells CASSLGQGNTGELFF. DNA of the CDR3: TGCGCCAGCAGCTTGGGGCAGGGAAACACCGGGGAGCTGTTTTTT.

V and J are TRBV18 and TRBJ2-1; 10 bases are shared with TRBD2. Germline V CDR1 and CDR2: KGHSH, LQKENI. V dropped 4 bases and J dropped 5; count of bases not matched to a gene: 2. This CDR3 has 14 residues. The DNA of the CDR3 is TGTGCCAGCTCACAAACTAGCGGGGACAATGAGCAGTTCTTC. It encodes CASSQTSGDNEQFF.

This sequence joins TRBV19 and TRBJ2-3, with 7 bases matching TRBD2. Germline V gene sequence: CDR1 LNHDA, CDR2 SQIVND (reference sequence). This CDR3 spans 13 amino acids. V lost 7 bases to trimming and J lost 3 bases; unmatched junction nucleotides: 4. The CDR3 nucleotides read TGTGCCAGTATGAGGCGGGAGACAGATACGCAGTATTTT. Amino acids: CASMRRETDTQYF.

The chain combines TRBV10-3 with TRBJ1-1; 9 bases line up with TRBD1. From germline, CDR1 is ENHRY and CDR2 SYGVKD. CDR3 size: 13 residues. The V segment lost 10 bases and the J segment 6 bases; nucleotides outside the gene matches: 9. The CDR3 region is CATRTGEDAEAFF. The CDR3 DNA is TGTGCCACCAGGACAGGGGAAGACGCTGAAGCTTTCTTT.

This chain uses TRBV11-3 with TRBJ2-3; 9 bases map to TRBD2. V gave up 1 base and J gave up 2 bases; unmatched junction bases: 4. In germline, CDR1 is SGHNT, CDR2 YENEEA. The CDR3 consists of 16 residues. The CDR3 sequence: CASSLGTSANTDTQYF. The CDR3 coding sequence is TGTGCCAGCAGCTTAGGGACTAGCGCAAACACAGATACGCAGTATTTT.

This rearrangement joins TRBV6-1 to TRBJ2-7; a possible D gene is TRBD1 (6 bases). Germline loops: CDR1 MNHNS, CDR2 SASEGT. This CDR3 region has 14 residues. V gave up 8 bases and J gave up 2 bases, with 16 bases separating them. This CDR3 reads CASCVGGGTYEQYF. CDR3 nucleotides: TGTGCCAGCTGTGTAGGGGGTGGGACCTACGAGCAGTACTTC.

V usage is TRBV5-6 and J usage is TRBJ1-2, with D possibly TRBD1 on 5 matching bases. The ends were cut back, 0 bases at V and 2 bases at J, with 11 bases in the middle. This CDR3 spans 15 amino acids. Germline V gives CDR1 SGHDT, CDR2 YYEEEE. In nucleotides, the CDR3 is TGTGCCAGCAGCTTGGGGGGGAGGAGAAACTATGGCTACACCTTC. This gives the protein CASSLGGRRNYGYTF.

The chain employs TRBV4-1 and TRBJ1-1; D remains unclear. The CDR3 spans 16 residues. Germline CDR1 and CDR2: MGHRA and YSYEKL. Trimming removed 3 bases from V and 0 bases from J, with 14 bases in between. The CDR3 bases are TGCGCCAGCAGCCACCCCATGGCGGGAATGAACACTGAAGCTTTCTTT. Translating it yields CASSHPMAGMNTEAFF.

The V call is TRBV5-1, the J call TRBJ2-1, with TRBD2 matching over 11 bases. The ends lost 0 bases at V and 9 bases at J; junction bases unmatched: 5. This CDR3 is 15 amino acids long. Germline loops: CDR1 SGHRS, CDR2 YFSETQ. The chain's CDR3 is CASSLELAGAGEQFF. CDR3 nucleotides: TGCGCCAGCAGCTTGGAACTAGCGGGAGCCGGTGAGCAGTTCTTC.

This CDR3 is CAWSTGGPYEQYF. CDR3 nucleotides: TGTGCCTGGAGTACAGGGGGCCCCTACGAGCAGTACTTC. The chain couples TRBV30 to TRBJ2-7, with TRBD1 identical over 9 bases. The CDR3 has 13 amino acids. Germline trimming cut 2 bases from V and 2 bases from J; bases unmatched to any gene: 1. CDR1 and CDR2 (germline): GTSNPN, SVGIG (reference sequence).

This chain uses TRBV28 with TRBJ1-2; 9 bases align to TRBD1. This CDR3 has 15 residues. CDR1 and CDR2 (germline): MDHEN, SYDVKM. J gave up 12 bases and V 6 bases, and 17 bases lay outside the gene matches. CDR3 loop: CASSRGSGQGFLDTF. CDR3 DNA sequence: TGTGCCAGCAGCCGGGGCTCGGGACAGGGTTTTCTCGACACCTTC.

Only one count was recorded for this clone. CDR3 sequence (DNA): TGTGCCAGCAGTCCCCACTCCTCCGGGATCTTCGAGCAGTACTTC. It is translated as CASSPHSSGIFEQYF. The V gene is TRBV27, the J gene TRBJ2-7; TRBD2 might be the D (5 bases). The CDR3 extends over 15 amino acids. V was clipped by 5 bases and J by 6 bases, with 20 bases between them. Germline CDR1 reads MNHEY; CDR2 reads SMNVEV (reference sequence).

The chain is built from TRBV5-1 and TRBJ2-3, with a weak D call TRBD2 (5 bases). Trimming took 0 bases from V and 3 from J, leaving 11 bases between them. This CDR3 is 15 amino acids long. Germline values: CDR1 SGHRS, CDR2 YFSETQ. The CDR3 DNA follows: TGCGCCAGCAGCTTGGACACCGGGGTTACAGATACGCAGTATTTT. Protein sequence: CASSLDTGVTDTQYF.

The chain links TRBV5-1 to TRBJ1-1; 8 bases are shared with TRBD1. The length of the CDR3 is 14 residues. Germline V lookup: CDR1 SGHRS, CDR2 YFSETQ. V lost 4 bases and J lost 5; bases outside the gene matches: 7. CDR3 amino acids: CASSPQGAGTEAFF. The CDR3 DNA follows: TGCGCCAGCAGCCCCCAGGGGGCAGGAACTGAAGCTTTCTTT. The full variable domain, with the rest looked up from reference TRBV5-1 and TRBJ1-1, is KAGVTQTPRYLIKTRGQQVTLSCSPISGHRSVSWYQQTPGQGLQFLFEYFSETQRNKGNFPGRFSGRQFSNSRSEMNVSTLELGDSALYLCASSPQGAGTEAFFGQGTRLTVV.

V gene TRBV9 combines with J gene TRBJ2-7, with TRBD2 matching over 10 bases. CDR3 length equals 14 residues. V lost 2 bases and J lost 1; bases outside the gene matches: 0. Looked up from germline, CDR1 is SGDLS and CDR2 is YYNGEE. For the CDR3, the DNA is TGTGCCAGCAGCGTTAGCGGGAGGTCCTACGAGCAGTACTTC. This encodes CASSVSGRSYEQYF.

The chain links TRBV19 to TRBJ2-7, with 9 nucleotides matching TRBD2. From germline, CDR1 is LNHDA and CDR2 SQIVND (reference sequence). This CDR3 region has 13 residues. V was clipped by 6 bases and J by 5 bases; unmatched bases: 5. The CDR3 sequence is CASRLAGDDEQYF. The CDR3 nucleotides are TGTGCCAGTAGGTTAGCGGGAGACGACGAGCAGTACTTC.

The rearrangement links TRBV29-1 to TRBJ2-3; a possible D gene is TRBD1 (6 bases). The CDR3 runs 13 residues. With 2 bases removed from V and 3 bases from J, the gap between germline ends came to 9 bases. Germline V gene sequence: CDR1 SQVTM, CDR2 ANQGSEA. This chain's CDR3 is CSVEKGVTDTQYF. The CDR3 coding sequence is TGCAGCGTTGAAAAGGGGGTGACAGATACGCAGTATTTT.

This clone was seen once. The chain is built from TRBV28 and TRBJ1-5, with D unresolved. Deletions cut 8 bases from V and 6 bases from J, with 17 bases between. Germline assignment: CDR1 MDHEN and CDR2 SYDVKM. This CDR3 is built from 14 residues. CDR3 sequence: CASLRSGVGQPQHF. The CDR3 coding sequence is TGTGCCAGCCTACGCTCCGGGGTGGGTCAGCCCCAGCATTTT.

The J gene is TRBJ1-1, the V gene TRBV6-4, with 8 bases aligning to TRBD1. The CDR3 extends over 14 amino acids. The V gene end was trimmed by 8 bases and the J gene end by 4 bases; junction bases not matched to a gene: 9. Looked up from germline, CDR1 is MRHNA and CDR2 is SNTAGT. CDR3 nucleotides: TGTGCCAGCGGATACCGACAGGGGTTCACTGAAGCTTTCTTT. It is translated as CASGYRQGFTEAFF.

V gene TRBV2 combines with J gene TRBJ1-3, with no clear D. The V end was cut by 3 bases, the J end by 9 bases, with 9 bases between. Germline CDR1 and CDR2: SNHLY and FYNNEI. This CDR3 spans 12 amino acids. CDR3 sequence (DNA): TGTGCCAGCAGTGAGGGCCGGGGCACCATATATTTT. Translated: CASSEGRGTIYF. The entire variable domain, with the rest obtained from reference TRBV2 and TRBJ1-3, is as follows: EPEVTQTPSHQVTQMGQEVILRCVPISNHLYFYWYRQILGQKVEFLVSFYNNEISEKSEIFDDQFSVERPDGSNFTLKIRSTKLEDSAMYFCASSEGRGTIYFGEGSWLTVV.

The chain joins TRBV6-1 to TRBJ2-7; D uncertain. The germline V gene encodes CDR1 MNHNS and CDR2 SASEGT. V was pared by 4 bases and J by 4 bases, with 11 bases between. This CDR3 has 13 residues. Here the CDR3 DNA reads TGTGCCAGCAGTGTCAGTGGAGAGTACGAGCAGTACTTC. Residues: CASSVSGEYEQYF.